A single TCR beta chain is shown here with its context. The record originates from a study of blood T cell repertoires in COVID-19. For the study at large: Samples representing acute and convalescent COVID-19 were sourced from the United States, Italy and Spain. In each case, the material was cDNA or gDNA derived from T cells, B-cell-depleted T cells, or PBMCs.

Germline V gene lookup returns CDR1 SGHTA and CDR2 FQGNSA. CDR3 length equals 14 residues. V lost 6 bases and J lost 7; bases outside the gene matches: 8. In the source study's methods: By means of reference gene primer amplification, nucleated cell counts were estimated. Assay: immunoSEQ multiplex PCR; the TCRdb copy retains only in-frame clones and omits some. V, J and clone size derive from that table, while D and trimming were established from the DNA sequence. The sample has 150,000 or so clones; 85% to 90% are singletons. Sequencing input: peripheral blood. The sequence was collected from an elderly man with acute or convalescent COVID-19. The rearrangement links TRBV7-2 to TRBJ1-1, with 10 bases that match TRBD1. The DNA for the CDR3 is TGTGCCAGCAGTAGGGACAGGGGTGCGATTGAAGCTTTCTTT. It yields the protein CASSRDRGAIEAFF.